This TCR beta chain was profiled in a study of T cell repertoires in cytomegalovirus infection. In the study overall: Recently identified HLA-C-restricted and well-studied HLA-B-restricted CMV epitopes were used. The study, taken as a whole, reports: It was HLA-C-restricted CMV-specific TCR beta clonotypes that dominated the response ex vivo.

Using its own MiXCR run on the reads, TCRdb lists one record per CDR3 protein. The sample shows approximately 110,000 distinct CDR3 sequences, 30% to 35% of them seen only once. This clonotype was seen a few times. As yet, its antigen is unknown. This material consisted of CD8+ T cells from cultured PBMCs, taken from culture after CMV antigen stimulation. The sequence was obtained from a human donor in good health (CMV status not recorded). Some clones in this sample may be carry-over from other donors' samples.

CDR3 residues: CASSQDGRGYMNTEAFF. CDR3 sequence (DNA): TGCGCCAGCAGCCAAGATGGGCGGGGTTACATGAACACTGAAGCTTTCTTT. The genes are TRBV4-3 and TRBJ1-1; D remains unclear. The CDR3 consists of 17 residues. The V gene's germline CDR1 is LGHNA and CDR2 YSLEER. Trimming removed 0 bases at V and 0 bases at J, with 14 bases between.